The 7 T cell receptor beta chains listed next were all sequenced from one sample in a study of T cells after yellow fever vaccination. TCRdb processed the 5' RACE reads anew with MiXCR; each CDR3 protein has one entry. The repertoire holds about 150,000 distinct CDR3 sequences, with 6.2% as singletons. This specimen was CD4+ T cells sorted from PBMCs, taken on the day of the first yellow fever vaccination. All receptors derive from a young man who received the YFV17D yellow fever vaccine.

This chain joins TRBV9 and TRBJ1-1; D unclear. V dropped 3 bases and J dropped 8 bases, with 11 bases sitting between them. CDR3 length: 12 amino acids. CDR1 and CDR2 from the germline V gene are SGDLS and YYNGEE. CDR3 residues: CASSALEREAFF. The CDR3 DNA reads TGTGCCAGCAGCGCGCTGGAACGAGAAGCTTTCTTT.

This clonotype was observed a few times. The CDR3 nucleotides read TGTGCCAGCAGCTACGAAGACTATGGCTACACCTTC. As protein: CASSYEDYGYTF. This sequence joins TRBV7-9 and TRBJ1-2, with D unclear. The ends were cut back, 4 bases at V and 3 bases at J, with 6 bases in the middle. Germline lookup yields CDR1 SEHNR and CDR2 FQNEAQ (reference sequence). The CDR3 extends over 12 amino acids.

This clonotype was detected a few times. V gene TRBV30 combines with J gene TRBJ1-2, with 8 bases identical to TRBD1. The CDR3 contains 13 residues. Germline CDR1 and CDR2: GTSNPN and SVGIG (reference sequence). The J segment lost 10 bases and the V segment lost 0 bases, leaving 7 bases of the junction unmatched. DNA of the CDR3: TGTGCCTGGAGTGTAGGCACGGACAGGGACTACACCTTC. Translation gives CAWSVGTDRDYTF.

The chain carries TRBV29-1 and TRBJ2-7; a possible D gene is TRBD1 (6 bases). CDR3 size: 12 residues. CDR1 and CDR2 (germline): SQVTM, ANQGSEA. V was trimmed by 5 bases and J by 1 base, leaving 9 bases between them. The CDR3 region is CSVIGQSYEQYV. In DNA, the CDR3 is TGCAGCGTTATCGGACAGTCCTACGAGCAGTACGTC.

V gene TRBV30 combines with J gene TRBJ2-1; 9 bases agree with TRBD2. This CDR3 has 14 amino acids. CDR1 and CDR2 (germline): GTSNPN, SVGIG (reference sequence). V gave up 0 bases and J gave up 3 bases; unmatched junction bases: 0. The CDR3 loop is CAWSVAGGYNEQFF. The CDR3 nucleotides read TGTGCCTGGAGTGTAGCGGGGGGCTACAATGAGCAGTTCTTC.

In its sample, this clonotype was seen many times. CDR3 in DNA: TGTGCCAGTAGCACCTCCGGGACAGGGAACTATGGCTACACCTTC. This codes for CASSTSGTGNYGYTF. This chain joins TRBV19 and TRBJ1-2; TRBD1 matches at 9 bases. Germline V gene lookup returns CDR1 LNHDA and CDR2 SQIVND (reference sequence). Germline trimming cut 6 bases from V and 2 bases from J; bases unmatched to any gene: 7. This CDR3 is built from 15 residues.

Only a few counts were recorded for this clonotype. The CDR3 DNA is TGTGCCACTCGCCGGGACAGGGGGGCAGATACGCAGTATTTT. Translated, it gives CATRRDRGADTQYF. The chain links TRBV7-2 to TRBJ2-3; 11 bases line up with TRBD1. Germline V gene data show CDR1 as SGHTA and CDR2 as FQGNSA. With 10 bases clipped from V and 4 bases from J, the junction kept 7 bases outside the gene matches. The CDR3 length is 14 residues.